This passage covers 17 T cell receptor beta chains from one sample sequenced in a study of CD8+ T cells in alopecia areata. Following RNA extraction, reverse transcription yielded cDNA that acted as the sequencing template. Using immunoSEQ multiplex PCR, the repertoire was profiled, and TCRdb retains in-frame clones only, with some absent. Here the sample spans about 97,000 clones, roughly 41% being singletons. Specimen: CD4+ T cells sorted from blood. The source of these receptors is a human donor with alopecia areata.

J is TRBJ2-2 and V is TRBV7-2; possible D gene TRBD1, 5 bases. V was pared by 1 base and J by 1 base, with 10 bases between. Per germline, CDR1 SGHTA and CDR2 FQGNSA. CDR3 length: 16 residues. The CDR3 protein is CASSLVVGLNTGELFF. For the CDR3, the DNA is TGTGCCAGCAGCTTAGTTGTGGGGCTGAACACCGGGGAGCTGTTTTTT. Based on the CDR3 plus reference TRBV7-2 and TRBJ2-2, the full variable domain is GAGVSQSPSNKVTEKGKDVELRCDPISGHTALYWYRQSLGQGLEFLIYFQGNSAPDKSGLPSDRFSAERTGGSVSTLTIQRTQQEDSAVYLCASSLVVGLNTGELFFGEGSRLTVL.

The sample holds a few counts of this clone. The V call is TRBV5-4, the J call TRBJ2-1; D tentatively reads TRBD1 or TRBD2 (5 bases each). Germline V lookup: CDR1 SGHNT, CDR2 YYREEE (reference sequence). There are 15 residues in the CDR3. With 4 bases removed from V and 6 bases from J, the gap between germline ends came to 17 bases. The CDR3 DNA is TGTGCCAGCAGCATGGGGTTAGGGACCATCAATGAGCAGTTCTTC. Protein: CASSMGLGTINEQFF.

In this sample, this clone turned up many times. The rearrangement links TRBV19 to TRBJ1-2, with no clear D. In germline, CDR1 is LNHDA, CDR2 SQIVND (reference sequence). The CDR3 is 14 residues long. Trimming left V 10 bases short and J 3 bases short, with 18 bases between. CDR3 in amino acids: CATQGAAAYYGYTF. The CDR3 nucleotides are TGTGCCACACAAGGAGCGGCAGCTTACTATGGCTACACCTTC.

The chain recombines TRBV29-1 with TRBJ2-7; D is unresolved. This CDR3 has 13 amino acids. Trimming left V 6 bases short and J 1 base short, with 13 bases between. Germline CDR1 SQVTM, CDR2 ANQGSEA. CDR3 sequence: CSVSSRVSYEQYF. The CDR3 DNA sequence: TGCAGCGTATCAAGCCGAGTTTCCTACGAGCAGTACTTC.

V and J are TRBV20-1 and TRBJ1-2, with no clear D. This CDR3 region has 10 residues. Trimming removed 4 bases at V and 2 bases at J, with 2 bases between. Per germline, CDR1 DFQATT and CDR2 SNEGSKA (reference sequence). CDR3: CSAKNYGYTF. The CDR3 bases are TGCAGTGCTAAGAACTATGGCTACACCTTC.

Worth noting for this clone: At the DNA level, this CDR3 is encoded by other sequences in the same sample as well. The rearrangement links TRBV2 to TRBJ2-3; no definite D call. Between the trimmed V and J ends, which lost 5 bases and 2 bases, there was a span of 2 bases. The CDR3 runs to 11 residues. Per germline, CDR1 SNHLY and CDR2 FYNNEI. This chain's CDR3 is CASSYTDTQYF. DNA for the CDR3: TGTGCCAGCAGTTACACAGATACGCAGTATTTT.

A few counts support this clone. The J gene is TRBJ1-1, the V gene TRBV7-9, with D possibly matching TRBD1 (5 bases). This CDR3 comprises 13 residues. Between the trimmed V and J ends, which lost 5 bases and 4 bases, there was a span of 11 bases. Germline loops: CDR1 SEHNR, CDR2 FQNEAQ (reference sequence). The CDR3 protein is CASSPQQGTEAFF. The CDR3 DNA reads as TGTGCCAGCAGCCCTCAGCAGGGCACTGAAGCTTTCTTT.

This chain links TRBV29-1 with TRBJ2-2, with TRBD2 identical over 11 bases. The germline V gene has CDR1 SQVTM and CDR2 ANQGSEA. The length of the CDR3 is 19 residues. Germline trimming cut 4 bases from V and 5 bases from J; bases unmatched to any gene: 18. For the CDR3, the DNA is TGCAGCGTTGTGGTGTTCGGTTACAGACTAGCGGGACGGACCGGGGAGCTGTTTTTT. This gives the protein CSVVVFGYRLAGRTGELFF.

This clone showed up just a few times. This sequence joins TRBV19 and TRBJ1-2; the D gene is possibly TRBD1 (5 bases). Germline V gives CDR1 LNHDA, CDR2 SQIVND (reference sequence). The CDR3 runs to 14 residues. Between the trimmed V and J ends, which lost 4 bases and 8 bases, there was a span of 17 bases. CDR3 sequence (DNA): TGTGCCAGTAGTACCCCCGCAGGGAACGGCGGCTACACCTTC. This sequence encodes CASSTPAGNGGYTF.

The rearrangement joins TRBV25-1 to TRBJ1-4, with D maybe TRBD1 (6 bases). Germline V gene lookup returns CDR1 MGHDK and CDR2 SYGVNS. This CDR3 contains 15 residues. V gave up 2 bases and J gave up 7 bases, with 14 bases separating them. CDR3 residues: CASSEPGGSGEKLFF. The DNA for the CDR3 is TGTGCCAGCAGTGAACCCGGGGGCTCAGGTGAAAAACTGTTTTTT.

The chain is built from TRBV5-1 and TRBJ2-5; 7 nucleotides agree with TRBD1. The CDR3 has 14 residues. After removal of 4 bases from V and 5 bases from J, the junction contained 8 bases not matched to a gene. CDR1 and CDR2 (germline): SGHRS, YFSETQ. CDR3 region: CASSQTTGSETQYF. For the CDR3, the DNA is TGCGCCAGCAGCCAAACGACAGGGTCGGAGACCCAGTACTTC.

This clone was picked up a small number of times. The rearrangement links TRBV4-2 to TRBJ1-5; no firm D call. V gave up 0 bases and J gave up 13 bases, with 19 bases separating them. CDR3 length: 15 residues. Per germline, CDR1 LGHNA and CDR2 YNFKEQ. The CDR3 coding sequence is TGTGCCAGCAGCCAAGATAGCCGGGTGAGGGCTCAGCAGCATTTT. The encoded protein is CASSQDSRVRAQQHF.

This chain joins TRBV27 and TRBJ2-2; TRBD1 might be the D (5 bases). Germline lookup yields CDR1 MNHEY and CDR2 SMNVEV (reference sequence). CDR3 length: 15 residues. The V end was cut by 3 bases, the J end by 0 bases, with 8 bases between. The CDR3 region is CASSFGRANTGELFF. DNA for the CDR3: TGTGCCAGCAGTTTCGGCAGGGCGAACACCGGGGAGCTGTTTTTT.

The chain employs TRBV5-1 and TRBJ2-5; 8 bases map to TRBD1. CDR3 length: 13 residues. Germline CDR1 SGHRS, CDR2 YFSETQ. J was trimmed by 4 bases and V by 3 bases; bases with no gene match: 2. This CDR3 is CASSWDRLETQYF. CDR3 bases: TGCGCCAGCAGCTGGGACAGGCTAGAGACCCAGTACTTC.

The genes are TRBV25-1 and TRBJ2-6; D not certain. This CDR3 has 14 residues. Looked up from germline, CDR1 is MGHDK and CDR2 is SYGVNS. Trimming cost V 3 bases and J 2 bases, with 5 bases left between them. The CDR3 is CASSDYTGANVLTF. The CDR3 nucleotides are TGTGCCAGCAGTGACTACACTGGGGCCAACGTCCTGACTTTC.

This clone was observed a few times. This chain uses TRBV6-5 with TRBJ2-7; D ambiguous. The CDR3 contains 13 residues. CDR1 is MNHEY and CDR2 is SVGAGI in the germline V gene. The ends were cut back, 7 bases at V and 3 bases at J, with 13 bases in the middle. The CDR3 nucleotides are TGTGCCAGCACGGACGGTATCATCTACGAGCAGTACTTC. Encoded protein: CASTDGIIYEQYF.

This clone was found once. This chain links TRBV6-5 with TRBJ1-2, with D possibly being TRBD1 (5 bases). Trimming stripped 8 bases from V and 3 bases from J, with 13 bases between. The CDR3 spans 13 residues. Germline CDR1 is MNHEY and CDR2 is SVGAGI. CDR3 sequence reads: CASAGEEDYGYTF. The DNA of the CDR3 is TGTGCCAGCGCGGGGGAGGAAGACTATGGCTACACCTTC.